The rows below give T cell receptor beta chains drawn from one sample of a study of cytomegalovirus exposure and HLA in healthy donors. Sequenced by immunoSEQ multiplex PCR; TCRdb stores in-frame clones only, minus some. The table has 200,000 to 250,000 clones, over 80% seen once. The source material was PBMCs. Receptor source: a woman between 45 and 65 years old in good health and CMV-seropositive. Both conserved end residues are trimmed from each CDR3.

>TRBV19|TRBJ2-5
ASSISSLETQY
>TRBV7-6|TRBJ2-1
ASSLGRKTGFGQF
>TRBV19|TRBJ1-1
ASMRSVNTEAF
>TRBV19|TRBJ2-6
ASRPLRTADSGANVLT
>TRBV5-6|TRBJ2-2
ASSSSGELF
>TRBV20-1|TRBJ1-1
SARGQTEAF
>TRBV6-6|TRBJ1-2
ASSYSTRDYGYT
>TRBV6-1|TRBJ2-5
ASSEATGRKTQY
>TRBV5-1|TRBJ2-1
ASKEGLGYNEQF
>TRBV7-2|TRBJ2-3
ASSLDLQRGGAGTQY
>TRBV5-1|TRBJ1-5
ASSPSGGARQPQH
>TRBV4-3|TRBJ1-4
ASSHLDSEKLF
>TRBV5-1|TRBJ2-5
ASSWAGQGQETQY
>TRBV7-9|TRBJ1-1
ASFGADLNTEAF
>TRBV5-1|TRBJ2-3
ASSSVAGTDTQY
>TRBV6-1|TRBJ2-5
ASRAIAGVQETQY
>TRBV5-1|TRBJ2-1
ASSLEGAEGQF
>TRBV5-5|TRBJ2-7
ASSFGGSYEQY
>TRBV28|TRBJ1-2
ASSLTANYGYT
>TRBV28|TRBJ1-2
ASSSGGNLNYGYT
>TRBV11-2|TRBJ2-1
ASSLSGGSYNEQF
>TRBV11-2|TRBJ2-5
ASSLDRGNQETQY
>TRBV7-3|TRBJ2-5
ASSPSGEETQY
>TRBV7-3|TRBJ1-1
ASSLTPGYTEAF
>TRBV30|TRBJ1-6
AWSVWSNSPLH
>TRBV5-1|TRBJ2-1
ASSSILDRGGFDEQF
>TRBV9|TRBJ2-1
ASSAGLDSAYNEQF
>TRBV14|TRBJ1-1
ASSQQSYTEAF
>TRBV4-1|TRBJ2-6
ASSQTGTGFSGANVLT
>TRBV28|TRBJ1-6
ATTDPSGSPLH
>TRBV5-1|TRBJ1-5
ASSLTGDQPQH
>TRBV9|TRBJ1-1
ASSVGGGRGTEAF
>TRBV6-1|TRBJ1-2
ASGGTGTPDYGYT
>TRBV11-2|TRBJ2-1
ASSDPTGTGDWHNEQF
>TRBV7-2|TRBJ2-5
ASSSGLQQETQY
>TRBV5-1|TRBJ2-1
ASSLLAGGNNEQF
>TRBV27|TRBJ1-1
ASSQNRGTTEAF
>TRBV7-6|TRBJ1-1
ASSLGVQGNTEAF
>TRBV5-8|TRBJ1-3
ASSGRMRVPGNTIY
>TRBV30|TRBJ1-1
AWSADSAWIEAF
>TRBV19|TRBJ2-5
ASSVASGGEIQETQY
>TRBV11-2|TRBJ2-5
ASSLDRQQETQY
>TRBV19|TRBJ2-7
ASKPRGGMYHEQY
>TRBV7-8|TRBJ2-1
ASSLTRTGRSYNEQF
>TRBV18|TRBJ1-1
ASSPSLGTMNTEAF
>TRBV2|TRBJ2-2
ASKGTANTGELF
>TRBV6-6|TRBJ1-2
ASSYGNNYGYT
>TRBV6-5|TRBJ2-7
ASSFTGGEASYEQY
>TRBV30|TRBJ2-1
AWSVGGGAHNEQF
>TRBV19|TRBJ2-3
ASSINNMPATQY
>TRBV15|TRBJ1-4
ATSRDAGGDEKLF
>TRBV30|TRBJ1-1
AWRSDRRYNTEAF